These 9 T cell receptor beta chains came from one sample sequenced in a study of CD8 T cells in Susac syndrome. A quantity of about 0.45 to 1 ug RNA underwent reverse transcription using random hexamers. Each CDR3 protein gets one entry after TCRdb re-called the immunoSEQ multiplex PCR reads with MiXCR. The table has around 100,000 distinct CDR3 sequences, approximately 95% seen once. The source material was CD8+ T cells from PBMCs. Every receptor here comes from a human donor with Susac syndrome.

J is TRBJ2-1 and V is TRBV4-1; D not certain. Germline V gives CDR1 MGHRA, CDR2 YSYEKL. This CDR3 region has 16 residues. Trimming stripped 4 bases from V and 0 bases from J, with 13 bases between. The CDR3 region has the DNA TGCGCCAGCAGCCCGACGGCCGGTAGCTCCTACAATGAGCAGTTCTTC. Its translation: CASSPTAGSSYNEQFF.

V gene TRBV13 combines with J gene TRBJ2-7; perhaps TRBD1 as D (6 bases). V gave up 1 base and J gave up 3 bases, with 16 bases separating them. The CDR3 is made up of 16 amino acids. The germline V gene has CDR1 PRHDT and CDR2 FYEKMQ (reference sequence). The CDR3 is CASSLEGGQTSYEQYF. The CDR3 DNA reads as TGTGCCAGCAGCTTAGAGGGTGGACAGACAAGCTACGAGCAGTACTTC.

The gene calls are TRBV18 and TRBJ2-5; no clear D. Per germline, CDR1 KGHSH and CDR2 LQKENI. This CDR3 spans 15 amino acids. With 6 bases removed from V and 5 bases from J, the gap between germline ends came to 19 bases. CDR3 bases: TGTGCCAGCTCGATAGGACGGTCTACCGGGGAGACCCAGTACTTC. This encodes CASSIGRSTGETQYF.

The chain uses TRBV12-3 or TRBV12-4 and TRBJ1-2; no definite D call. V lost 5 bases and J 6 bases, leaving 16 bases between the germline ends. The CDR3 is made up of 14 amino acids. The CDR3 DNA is TGTGCCAGCAGTCCCCCGGGATCCGAGAATGGCTACACCTTC. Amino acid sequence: CASSPPGSENGYTF.

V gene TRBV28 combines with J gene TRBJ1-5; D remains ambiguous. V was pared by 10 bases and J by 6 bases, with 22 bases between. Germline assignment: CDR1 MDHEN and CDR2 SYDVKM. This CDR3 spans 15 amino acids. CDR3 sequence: CATKPFGSEVQPQHF. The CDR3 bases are TGTGCCACCAAACCCTTCGGCAGCGAGGTTCAGCCCCAGCATTTT.

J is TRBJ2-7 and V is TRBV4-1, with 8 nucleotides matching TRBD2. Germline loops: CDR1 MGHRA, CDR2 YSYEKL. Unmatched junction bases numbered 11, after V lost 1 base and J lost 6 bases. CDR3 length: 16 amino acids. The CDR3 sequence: CASSQGPLGGGFEQYF. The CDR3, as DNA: TGCGCCAGCAGCCAAGGCCCCCTCGGGGGGGGATTCGAGCAGTACTTC.

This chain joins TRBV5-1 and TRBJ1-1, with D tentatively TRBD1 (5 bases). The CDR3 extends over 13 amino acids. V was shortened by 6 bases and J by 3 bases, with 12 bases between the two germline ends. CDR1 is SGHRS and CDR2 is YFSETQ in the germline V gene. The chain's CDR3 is CASTYMGDTEAFF. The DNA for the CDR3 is TGCGCCAGCACCTACATGGGGGACACTGAAGCTTTCTTT.

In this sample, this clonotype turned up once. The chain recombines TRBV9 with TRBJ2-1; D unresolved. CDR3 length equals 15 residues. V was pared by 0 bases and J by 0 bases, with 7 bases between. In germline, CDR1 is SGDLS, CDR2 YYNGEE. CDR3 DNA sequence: TGTGCCAGCAGCGTAGCAATGAGCTCCTACAATGAGCAGTTCTTC. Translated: CASSVAMSSYNEQFF. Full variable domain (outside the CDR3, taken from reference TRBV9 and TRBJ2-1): DSGVTQTPKHLITATGQRVTLRCSPRSGDLSVYWYQQSLDQGLQFLIQYYNGEERAKGNILERFSAQQFPDLHSELNLSSLELGDSALYFCASSVAMSSYNEQFFGPGTRLTVL.

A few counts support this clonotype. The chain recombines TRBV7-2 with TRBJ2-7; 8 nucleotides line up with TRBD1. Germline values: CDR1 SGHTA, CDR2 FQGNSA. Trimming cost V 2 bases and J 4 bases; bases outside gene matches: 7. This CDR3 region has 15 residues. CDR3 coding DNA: TGTGCCAGCAGCTTAACAGGGGGGTCGAGTTACGAGCAGTACTTC. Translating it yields CASSLTGGSSYEQYF.